This T cell receptor (beta chain) came from a study of blood T cells in healthy people across ages. Whole-study findings and limits: Long-lived donors had more naive CD4+ cells and higher diversity than aged donors. TCR beta diversity, measured per million T cells, fell in a roughly linear way with age. Not knowing donor CMV status may have confounded expanded clonotype changes.

A J-beta primer mix and a sample-barcoded 5' primer were used in a second PCR of roughly 6 to 11 cycles. Template switching added a 12-random-nucleotide identifier to every cDNA molecule. TCRdb used MiXCR to reprocess the 5' RACE reads, holding one entry per CDR3 protein. The sample has some 1.4 million distinct CDR3 sequences; 40% to 50% are singletons. CDR1 is PRHDT, CDR2 FYEKMQ, per germline (reference sequence). The CDR3 contains 14 residues. In its sample, this clonotype was seen once. Its antigen is undetermined. At one of its ends the junction is not consistent with the germline gene, which may arise from a read error.

The clonotype originates from a woman under 30 in good health. The rearrangement joins TRBV13 to TRBJ1-1; D is possibly TRBD1 (6 bases). Input material: blood. CDR3 sequence reads: CASSLGLGGREAFF. The CDR3 nucleotides read TGTGCCAGCAGCCTAGGCCTCGGGGGGCGTGAAGCTTTCTTT.